This T cell receptor beta chain originates from a study of regulatory T cells in long-lasting Graves disease. Trimming took 10 bases from V and 4 from J; bases not matched to a gene: 10. Germline CDR1 reads LNHDA; CDR2 reads SQIVND (reference sequence). The CDR3 has 15 residues. Arm-PCR of CDR3 regions and iRepertoire HTBI primers were the basis on which TCR beta libraries were built. TCRdb ran MiXCR on the multiplex PCR reads and lists one entry per CDR3 protein. The sample has roughly 510,000 distinct CDR3 sequences, roughly 16% seen once; the top ten hold 12%. Noted time point: newly diagnosed GD, antithyroid drugs for less than 3 months. Extracted RNA from PBMCs served as the source of the TCR library. This sample was shared with a second study, whose subject was T cells in Graves' hyperthyroidism and ophthalmopathy. That investigation notes: A model of 13 V-J features distinguished ophthalmopathy from stable hyperthyroidism.

The sample in question was peripheral blood mononuclear cells (PBMCs), obtained at new diagnosis, from a patient treated with antithyroid drugs. The V call is TRBV19, the J call TRBJ2-1; 10 bases agree with TRBD2. This receptor was taken from a man between 18 and 29 years old with Graves disease. CDR3 DNA sequence: TGTGCCATTTCCCCGGGGACTAGCGTTTACAATGAGCAGTTCTTC. It translates to CAISPGTSVYNEQFF.